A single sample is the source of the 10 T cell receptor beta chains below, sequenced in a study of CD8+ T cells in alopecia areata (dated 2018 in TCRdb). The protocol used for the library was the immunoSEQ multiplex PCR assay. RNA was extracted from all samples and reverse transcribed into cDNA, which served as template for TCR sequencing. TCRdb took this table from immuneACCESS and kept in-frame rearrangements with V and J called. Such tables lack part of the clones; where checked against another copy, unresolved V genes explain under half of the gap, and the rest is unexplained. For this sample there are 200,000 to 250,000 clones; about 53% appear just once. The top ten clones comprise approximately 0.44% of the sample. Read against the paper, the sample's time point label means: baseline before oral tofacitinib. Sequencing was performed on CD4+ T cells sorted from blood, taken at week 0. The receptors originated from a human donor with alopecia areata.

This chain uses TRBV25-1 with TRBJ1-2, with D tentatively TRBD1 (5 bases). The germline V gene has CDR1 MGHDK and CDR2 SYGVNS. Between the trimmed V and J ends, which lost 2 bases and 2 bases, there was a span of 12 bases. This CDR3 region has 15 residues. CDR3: CASSEARGPNYGYTF. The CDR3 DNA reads TGTGCCAGCAGTGAAGCGCGGGGACCCAACTATGGCTACACCTTC.

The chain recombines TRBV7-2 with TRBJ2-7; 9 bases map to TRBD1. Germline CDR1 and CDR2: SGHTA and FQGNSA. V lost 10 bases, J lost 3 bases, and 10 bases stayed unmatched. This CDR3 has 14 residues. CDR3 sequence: CAIRPRGQGYEQYF. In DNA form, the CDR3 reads TGTGCCATCAGGCCCCGGGGACAGGGCTACGAGCAGTACTTC.

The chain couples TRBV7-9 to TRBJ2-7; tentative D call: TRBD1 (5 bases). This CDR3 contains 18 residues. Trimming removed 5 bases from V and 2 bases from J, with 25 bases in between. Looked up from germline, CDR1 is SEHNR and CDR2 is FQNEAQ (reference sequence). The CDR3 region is CASSHLNLRLTETYEQYF. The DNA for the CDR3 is TGTGCCAGCAGCCATCTGAATCTCCGCCTGACAGAGACCTACGAGCAGTACTTC. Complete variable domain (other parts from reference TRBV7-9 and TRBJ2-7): DTGVSQNPRHKITKRGQNVTFRCDPISEHNRLYWYRQTLGQGPEFLTYFQNEAQLEKSRLLSDRFSAERPKGSFSTLEIQRTEQGDSAMYLCASSHLNLRLTETYEQYFGPGTRLTVT.

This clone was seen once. CDR3 nucleotide sequence: TGTGCCAGCAGCCCCCACGGGGGGCAGGGGGCTGGGGCCAACGTCCTGACTTTC. Its translation: CASSPHGGQGAGANVLTF. The chain uses TRBV9 and TRBJ2-6; D possibly matches TRBD1 or TRBD2 (7 bases each). V was trimmed by 4 bases and J by 2 bases, leaving 19 bases between them. The CDR3 is made up of 18 amino acids. Germline lookup yields CDR1 SGDLS and CDR2 YYNGEE.

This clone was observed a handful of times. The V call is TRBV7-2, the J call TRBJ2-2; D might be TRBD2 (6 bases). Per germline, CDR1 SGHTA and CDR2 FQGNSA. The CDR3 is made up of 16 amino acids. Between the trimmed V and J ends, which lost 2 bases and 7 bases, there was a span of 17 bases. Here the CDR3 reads CASSLSVGLRVGELFF. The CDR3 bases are TGTGCCAGCAGCTTAAGTGTGGGACTCAGGGTCGGGGAGCTGTTTTTT.

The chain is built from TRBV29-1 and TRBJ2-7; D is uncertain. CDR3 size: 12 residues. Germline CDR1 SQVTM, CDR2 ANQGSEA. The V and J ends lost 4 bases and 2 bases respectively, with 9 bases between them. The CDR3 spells CSVVMGTYEQYF. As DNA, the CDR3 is TGCAGCGTTGTGATGGGAACCTACGAGCAGTACTTC.

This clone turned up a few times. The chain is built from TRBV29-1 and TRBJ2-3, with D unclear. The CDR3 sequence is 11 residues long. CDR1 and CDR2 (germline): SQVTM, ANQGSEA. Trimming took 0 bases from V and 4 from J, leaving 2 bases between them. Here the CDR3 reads CSVEDPDTQYF. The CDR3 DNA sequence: TGCAGCGTTGAAGATCCAGATACGCAGTATTTT.

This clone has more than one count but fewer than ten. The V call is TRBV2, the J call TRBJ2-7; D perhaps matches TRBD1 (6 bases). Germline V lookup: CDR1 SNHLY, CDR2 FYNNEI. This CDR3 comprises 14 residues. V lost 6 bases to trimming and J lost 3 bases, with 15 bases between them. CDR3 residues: CASRLGQTNYEQYF. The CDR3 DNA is TGTGCCAGCAGGCTTGGACAGACGAACTACGAGCAGTACTTC.

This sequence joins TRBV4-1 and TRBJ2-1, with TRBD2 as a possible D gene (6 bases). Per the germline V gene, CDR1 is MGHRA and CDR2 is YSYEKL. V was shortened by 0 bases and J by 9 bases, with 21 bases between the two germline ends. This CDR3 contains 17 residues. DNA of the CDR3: TGCGCCAGCAGCCAAGAGCCCGGGACTTCTGGAGGAATTGAGCAGTTCTTC. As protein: CASSQEPGTSGGIEQFF.

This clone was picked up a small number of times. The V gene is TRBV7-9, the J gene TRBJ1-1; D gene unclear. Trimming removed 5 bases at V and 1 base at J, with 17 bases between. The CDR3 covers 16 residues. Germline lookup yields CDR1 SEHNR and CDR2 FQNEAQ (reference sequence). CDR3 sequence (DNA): TGTGCCAGCAGCGATCGGAGTGGGTCGAGGAACACTGAAGCTTTCTTT. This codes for CASSDRSGSRNTEAFF.